This T cell receptor (beta chain) was found in a study of blood T cell repertoires in COVID-19. CDR1 GTSNPN and CDR2 SVGIG come from the germline V gene (reference sequence). Trimming took 3 bases from V and 8 from J, leaving 15 bases between them. This CDR3 has 13 residues. Produced via immunoSEQ multiplex PCR; TCRdb's table is partial and in-frame only. The profile shows about 39,000 clones, just over 85% of them singletons. Sequenced sample: peripheral blood. The sequence was obtained from a man aged 35 to 55 with active COVID-19. The chain joins TRBV30 to TRBJ2-3; the D gene is possibly TRBD2 (5 bases). The CDR3 nucleotides are TGTGCCTGGAGATTGAGGGAGATGGGTACGCAGTATTTT. It yields the protein CAWRLREMGTQYF.